These T cell receptor beta chains were read from a single sample in a study of cytomegalovirus exposure and HLA in healthy donors. The repertoire was sequenced with immunoSEQ multiplex PCR; TCRdb's copy has only in-frame clones and lacks some. The repertoire holds fewer than 75,000 clones, with around 85% as singletons. The sample was PBMCs. Receptors were obtained from a woman in her twenties or thirties in good health and CMV-seronegative. CDR3s include the opening cysteine and the closing phenylalanine or tryptophan. Each record gives: CDR3 length, V gene, J gene, D gene, clone size, CDR3 DNA, CDR3 protein. D genes are given only for firm matches. Only part of the rows carry a size: once, few, many, or a class if the clone is expanded.

>15|TRBV28|TRBJ1-3|TRBD1|NA
TGTGCCAGCAGCGGGGCAGGGGGGTCAGGAAACACCATATATTTT
CASSGAGGSGNTIYF
>16|TRBV11-3|TRBJ2-1|NA|NA
TGTGCCAGCAGCTCCTCAACAGGGTGGTCCTACAATGAGCAGTTCTTC
CASSSSTGWSYNEQFF
>14|TRBV15|TRBJ1-2|NA|NA
TGTGCCACCAGCAGAGATATGGGGGGATCTGGCTACACCTTC
CATSRDMGGSGYTF
>15|TRBV5-4|TRBJ1-1|NA|NA
TGTGCCAGCAGCCTCCCCGGCCTAGAGGGCACTGAAGCTTTCTTT
CASSLPGLEGTEAFF
>17|TRBV5-1|TRBJ1-1|TRBD1|NA
TGCGCCAGCAGCCAAGACGGACAGGTCCTGTGGGGCACTGAAGCTTTCTTT
CASSQDGQVLWGTEAFF
>12|TRBV6-6|TRBJ1-5|NA|NA
TGTGCCAGCAGTTACCTTAATCAGCCCCAGCATTTT
CASSYLNQPQHF
>14|TRBV7-2|TRBJ2-1|TRBD2|NA
TGTGCCAGCAGCCAACCGGGGGGACTCAATGAGCAGTTCTTC
CASSQPGGLNEQFF
>15|TRBV4-3|TRBJ2-7|TRBD1|NA
TGCGCCAGCAGCCGGTACCGGGACAGCGGCTACGAGCAGTACTTC
CASSRYRDSGYEQYF
>14|TRBV7-2|TRBJ1-5|NA|NA
TGTGCCAGCAGCCTAGGCAGGGGCAATCAGCCCCAGCATTTT
CASSLGRGNQPQHF
>16|TRBV11-3|TRBJ2-5|TRBD1|NA
TGTGCCAGCAGCTTCCGGACAGGGGGAGGTACGGAGACCCAGTACTTC
CASSFRTGGGTETQYF
>16|TRBV5-1|TRBJ1-6|NA|NA
TGCGCCAGCAGCTTGGATGGGAGCTCCTATAATTCACCCCTCCACTTT
CASSLDGSSYNSPLHF
>18|TRBV7-2|TRBJ2-1|NA|NA
TGTGCCAGCAGCTTAGACGCGTCAGGGTGGAGCTCCTACAATGAGCAGTTCTTC
CASSLDASGWSSYNEQFF
>14|TRBV7-2|TRBJ1-2|NA|few
TGTGCCAGCAGCCCTTTACGGGTTAACTATGGCTACACCTTC
CASSPLRVNYGYTF
>14|TRBV6-6|TRBJ1-5|TRBD1|NA
TGTGCCAGCAGTTACGCGACAGGGAATCAGCCCCAGCATTTT
CASSYATGNQPQHF
>12|TRBV5-1|TRBJ2-1|NA|NA
TGCGCCAGCAGCTTGCAGGTCAATGAGCAGTTCTTC
CASSLQVNEQFF
>15|TRBV18|TRBJ1-1|TRBD1|NA
TGTGCCAGCTCACCTCTCCAGGGACAGGACACTGAAGCTTTCTTT
CASSPLQGQDTEAFF
>15|TRBV7-6|TRBJ2-5|NA|NA
TGTGCCAGCAGTTTAGATTGGGGGGACCAAGAGACCCAGTACTTC
CASSLDWGDQETQYF
>14|TRBV7-2|TRBJ2-5|NA|NA
TGTGCCAGCAGCCCCCGCCGGTTTGGAGAGACCCAGTACTTC
CASSPRRFGETQYF
>16|TRBV5-1|TRBJ2-3|TRBD2|NA
TGCGCCAGCAGCTTGGCAACTAGCGGGGGCACAGATACGCAGTATTTT
CASSLATSGGTDTQYF
>16|TRBV7-9|TRBJ1-4|NA|NA
TGTGCCAGCAGTCATTTCGCGCCTGCAACTAATGAAAAACTGTTTTTT
CASSHFAPATNEKLFF
>14|TRBV7-9|TRBJ2-5|NA|once
TGTGCCAGCAGCGCCGCGCGGGACCAAGAGACCCAGTACTTC
CASSAARDQETQYF
>15|TRBV19|TRBJ1-2|TRBD1|few
TGTGCCAGTAGAGAAACCGGGACAGGCACCTATGGCTACACCTTC
CASRETGTGTYGYTF
>16|TRBV15|TRBJ2-1|TRBD2|once
TGTGCCACCAGCAGAGATTCCGGGAGGGTGGGCAATGAGCAGTTCTTC
CATSRDSGRVGNEQFF
>15|TRBV5-1|TRBJ2-7|NA|NA
TGCGCCAGCAGTTCAGCCACGCAGGCGTTCTACGAGCAGTACTTC
CASSSATQAFYEQYF
>13|TRBV6-4|TRBJ1-1|NA|NA
TGTGCCAGCAGTACCCGAGAGAACACTGAAGCTTTCTTT
CASSTRENTEAFF
>14|TRBV6-1|TRBJ2-3|TRBD1|NA
TGTGCCAGCAGTGCGACAGGGGACACAGATACGCAGTATTTT
CASSATGDTDTQYF
>14|TRBV6-5|TRBJ2-7|NA|NA
TGTGCCAGCAGCCAGGCGGGCGGCTCCTACGAGCAGTACTTC
CASSQAGGSYEQYF
>15|TRBV11-2|TRBJ1-3|NA|NA
TGTGCCAGCACCGCACAGGCCCCCCTTATGAACACCATATATTTT
CASTAQAPLMNTIYF
>15|TRBV27|TRBJ1-5|NA|once
TGTGCCAGCAGTTTAGCAGGAGGTGGGGATCAGCCCCAGCATTTT
CASSLAGGGDQPQHF
>15|TRBV19|TRBJ1-3|NA|NA
TGTGCCAGTAGTATTTCGGGATTCTCTGGAAACACCATATATTTT
CASSISGFSGNTIYF
>14|TRBV7-3|TRBJ2-1|NA|NA
TGTGCCAGCAGCTTATCCGGGAGTGGCAATGAGCAGTTCTTC
CASSLSGSGNEQFF
>15|TRBV19|TRBJ2-1|NA|NA
TGTGCCAGTAGTATCCGGCTTACAGAGAACAATGAGCAGTTCTTC
CASSIRLTENNEQFF
>13|TRBV7-3|TRBJ1-5|NA|NA
TGTGCCAGCAGCTTAGGGCCCAATCAGCCCCAGCATTTT
CASSLGPNQPQHF
>12|TRBV6-1|TRBJ1-5|NA|NA
TGTGCCAGCAGTGACAAAAATCAGCCCCAGCATTTT
CASSDKNQPQHF
>19|TRBV7-8|TRBJ2-5|TRBD1|NA
TGTGCCAGCACCTTACCCTCCGGGGACAGGGGGTATTTAGAAGAGACCCAGTACTTC
CASTLPSGDRGYLEETQYF
>19|TRBV15|TRBJ2-1|TRBD2|NA
TGTGCCACCAGCAGAGATCGCGGGACTAGCGGGAGTTTTAACAATGAGCAGTTCTTC
CATSRDRGTSGSFNNEQFF
>16|TRBV5-6|TRBJ1-5|NA|NA
TGTGCCAGCAGCTTAACGGGGCAGGGGATCGTTCAGCCCCAGCATTTT
CASSLTGQGIVQPQHF
>13|TRBV7-2|TRBJ2-7|TRBD2|NA
TGTGCCAGCAGCCGGGAGGGAGGGTGGAAGCAGTACTTC
CASSREGGWKQYF
>14|TRBV7-8|TRBJ1-6|NA|NA
TGTGCCAGCAGCTTGACAGGAAGTAATTCACCCCTCCACTTT
CASSLTGSNSPLHF